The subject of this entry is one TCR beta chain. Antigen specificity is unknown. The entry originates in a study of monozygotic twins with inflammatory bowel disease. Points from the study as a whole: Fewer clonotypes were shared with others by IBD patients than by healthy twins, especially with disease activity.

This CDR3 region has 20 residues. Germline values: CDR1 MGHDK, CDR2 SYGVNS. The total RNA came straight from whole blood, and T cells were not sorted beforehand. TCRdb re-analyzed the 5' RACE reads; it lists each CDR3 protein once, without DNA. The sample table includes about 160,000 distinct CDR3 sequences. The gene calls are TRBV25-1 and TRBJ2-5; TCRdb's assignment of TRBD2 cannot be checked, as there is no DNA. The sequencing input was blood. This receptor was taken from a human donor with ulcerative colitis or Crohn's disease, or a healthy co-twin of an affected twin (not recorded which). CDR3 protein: CASSESRTSGRSGVEETQYF.